The 18 T cell receptor beta chains reported below all come from one sample, sequenced in a study of T cell repertoires in cytomegalovirus infection. TCRdb re-called the reads with MiXCR, one entry per CDR3 protein. The table includes around 430,000 distinct CDR3 sequences, about 42% detected once. Their target antigens are unknown. This specimen was cultured PBMCs, taken from culture after CMV antigen stimulation. Receptor source: a human donor in good health (CMV status not recorded). Some clones in this sample may be carry-over from other donors' samples.

The table lists this clonotype with many counts. The V and J genes are TRBV7-2 and TRBJ2-7; TRBD1 matches at 7 bases. The CDR3 spans 15 residues. With 5 bases clipped from V and 6 bases from J, the junction kept 13 bases outside the gene matches. Germline CDR1 is SGHTA and CDR2 is FQGNSA. Here the CDR3 reads CASSDFRGIDREQYF. The CDR3 bases are TGTGCCAGCAGCGATTTCAGGGGGATCGACCGCGAGCAGTACTTC.

This clonotype was seen a handful of times. The chain uses TRBV7-2 and TRBJ2-7; D is undetermined. V shed 1 base and J shed 5 bases, with 9 bases lying between them. The CDR3 has 13 amino acids. In germline, CDR1 is SGHTA, CDR2 FQGNSA. CDR3 nucleotide sequence: TGTGCCAGCAGCTTAGTTGGTAGCCACGAGCAGTACTTC. Translating it yields CASSLVGSHEQYF.

The genes are TRBV7-2 and TRBJ2-2; TRBD2 matches 10 bases. The CDR3 is made up of 17 amino acids. Germline CDR1 SGHTA, CDR2 FQGNSA. The trim removed 5 bases at V and 0 bases at J, leaving 6 bases unmatched. DNA of the CDR3: TGTGCCAGCAGCCCACAAGCGGGAGGGCCGAACACCGGGGAGCTGTTTTTT. Residues: CASSPQAGGPNTGELFF.

The chain recombines TRBV7-2 with TRBJ2-7; no clear D. Trimming stripped 8 bases from V and 0 bases from J, with 11 bases between. CDR3 length equals 13 residues. CDR1 and CDR2 (germline): SGHTA, FQGNSA. The CDR3, as DNA: TGTGCCAGCGCCGGACCTAGCTCCTACGAGCAGTACTTC. Its translation is CASAGPSSYEQYF.

The gene calls are TRBV7-6 and TRBJ2-3; D is possibly TRBD2 (6 bases). Germline V CDR1 and CDR2: SGHVS, FNYEAQ. The V end lost 2 bases, the J end lost 4 bases, and 22 bases lay between the germline ends. The CDR3 length is 18 residues. Here the CDR3 reads CASSLNGWSTGEPDTQYF. Here the CDR3 DNA reads TGTGCCAGCAGCTTAAATGGGTGGTCAACGGGGGAGCCAGATACGCAGTATTTT. Full variable domain (outside the CDR3, taken from reference TRBV7-6 and TRBJ2-3): GAGVSQSPRYKVTKRGQDVALRCDPISGHVSLYWYRQALGQGPEFLTYFNYEAQQDKSGLPNDRFSAERPEGSISTLTIQRTEQRDSAMYRCASSLNGWSTGEPDTQYFGPGTRLTVL.

There are many counts of this clonotype. V is TRBV7-2 and J is TRBJ2-1; 7 bases fit TRBD2. Germline-derived CDR1 and CDR2 are SGHTA and FQGNSA. This CDR3 comprises 16 residues. V gave up 4 bases and J gave up 0 bases; unmatched junction bases: 6. The CDR3: CASSSQAGSSYNEQFF. The DNA of the CDR3 is TGTGCCAGCAGCTCCCAAGCGGGAAGCTCCTACAATGAGCAGTTCTTC. The whole variable domain, remainder taken from reference TRBV7-2 and TRBJ2-1, is GAGVSQSPSNKVTEKGKDVELRCDPISGHTALYWYRQSLGQGLEFLIYFQGNSAPDKSGLPSDRFSAERTGGSVSTLTIQRTQQEDSAVYLCASSSQAGSSYNEQFFGPGTRLTVL.

This clonotype has a handful of counts. This chain joins TRBV7-2 and TRBJ2-5; possibly TRBD1 or TRBD2 for D (6 bases each). The V gene lost 5 bases and the J gene lost 1 base, with 14 bases spanning the gap. Germline V lookup: CDR1 SGHTA, CDR2 FQGNSA. This CDR3 comprises 15 residues. Here the CDR3 DNA reads TGTGCCAGCAGCCCCCGGGGGCAGGCCCAAGAGACCCAGTACTTC. The encoded protein is CASSPRGQAQETQYF.

This clonotype was counted a few times. V gene TRBV7-8 combines with J gene TRBJ1-5; 8 nucleotides agree with TRBD1. Germline V gene sequence: CDR1 SGHVS, CDR2 FQNEAQ. V gave up 11 bases and J gave up 9 bases; unmatched junction bases: 12. The CDR3 has 13 residues. The chain's CDR3 is CASAQGDFRPQHF. CDR3 nucleotides: TGTGCCTCGGCACAGGGGGACTTCCGGCCCCAGCATTTT.

The chain has TRBV4-3 and TRBJ2-5; 8 bases agree with TRBD1. V gave up 1 base and J gave up 5 bases; unmatched junction bases: 6. The germline gives CDR1 LGHNA, CDR2 YSLEER. The CDR3 has 15 amino acids. CDR3 bases: TGCGCCAGCAGCCAAGGGACAGGGAAGGAGGAGACCCAGTACTTC. Translated, it gives CASSQGTGKEETQYF.

J is TRBJ1-2 and V is TRBV10-3; TRBD1 matches 9 bases. There are 16 residues in the CDR3. J was trimmed by 7 bases and V by 4 bases; bases with no gene match: 13. Germline CDR1 ENHRY, CDR2 SYGVKD. The CDR3 sequence: CAISGTQDRGGGGYTF. The CDR3 DNA reads as TGTGCCATCAGTGGGACCCAGGACAGGGGCGGCGGTGGCTACACCTTC.

This clonotype was recorded a few times. The chain joins TRBV7-2 to TRBJ2-1; D is unresolved. Germline lookup yields CDR1 SGHTA and CDR2 FQGNSA. This CDR3 comprises 12 residues. The V gene lost 5 bases and the J gene lost 6 bases, with 8 bases spanning the gap. The CDR3 nucleotides are TGTGCCAGCAGCGTGACTCGCAATGAGCAGTTCTTC. It encodes CASSVTRNEQFF.

The chain employs TRBV7-6 and TRBJ2-1; D perhaps matches TRBD1 (7 bases). The CDR3 sequence is 15 residues long. Germline V lookup: CDR1 SGHVS, CDR2 FNYEAQ. The V and J ends lost 3 bases and 10 bases respectively, with 19 bases between them. The CDR3 sequence is CASSFGGDRGREQFF. The CDR3 nucleotides are TGTGCCAGCAGCTTTGGCGGGGACAGAGGGAGGGAGCAGTTCTTC. Complete variable domain (other parts from reference TRBV7-6 and TRBJ2-1): GAGVSQSPRYKVTKRGQDVALRCDPISGHVSLYWYRQALGQGPEFLTYFNYEAQQDKSGLPNDRFSAERPEGSISTLTIQRTEQRDSAMYRCASSFGGDRGREQFFGPGTRLTVL.

This clonotype was picked up many times. The CDR3 bases are TGTGCCAGCAGTCAGGGGAATCAGCCCCAGCATTTT. This encodes CASSQGNQPQHF. The rearrangement uses TRBV12-3 or TRBV12-4 and TRBJ1-5; TRBD1 might be the D (6 bases). Trimming removed 5 bases from V and 4 bases from J, with 6 bases in between. The CDR3 spans 12 residues.

V gene TRBV6-4 combines with J gene TRBJ2-3; TRBD2 matches at 7 bases. This CDR3 contains 16 residues. J gave up 0 bases and V 2 bases, and 5 bases lay outside the gene matches. Germline CDR1 reads MRHNA; CDR2 reads SNTAGT. CDR3 sequence reads: CASSDAAGESTDTQYF. The CDR3 bases are TGTGCCAGCAGTGACGCGGCGGGGGAAAGCACAGATACGCAGTATTTT.

This clonotype was picked up a small number of times. The rearrangement joins TRBV12-3 or TRBV12-4 to TRBJ2-1; 7 bases match TRBD2. The CDR3 spans 15 residues. Losses at the gene ends were 6 bases for V and 3 bases for J; bases not matched to a gene: 8. The CDR3 sequence is CASRRTRGDYNEQFF. The CDR3 DNA sequence: TGTGCCAGCAGAAGGACCCGGGGGGACTACAATGAGCAGTTCTTC.

The CDR3 protein is CASSQASSSYEQYF. The CDR3 nucleotides read TGCGCCAGCAGCCAAGCGTCAAGCTCCTACGAGCAGTACTTC. The chain has TRBV4-1 and TRBJ2-7; D is uncertain. The CDR3 contains 14 residues. The V gene lost 1 base and the J gene lost 0 bases, with 7 bases spanning the gap. Germline V CDR1 and CDR2: MGHRA, YSYEKL.

The chain carries TRBV19 and TRBJ2-3; D remains ambiguous. V was shortened by 4 bases and J by 2 bases, with 10 bases between the two germline ends. This CDR3 is 14 amino acids long. Germline V gene data show CDR1 as LNHDA and CDR2 as SQIVND (reference sequence). The CDR3 coding sequence is TGTGCCAGTAGTAAATTTGGGTCCACAGATACGCAGTATTTT. Translated: CASSKFGSTDTQYF. Together with reference TRBV19 and TRBJ2-3, the CDR3 gives the full variable domain: DGGITQSPKYLFRKEGQNVTLSCEQNLNHDAMYWYRQDPGQGLRLIYYSQIVNDFQKGDIAEGYSVSREKKESFPLTVTSAQKNPTAFYLCASSKFGSTDTQYFGPGTRLTVL.

The table lists this clonotype with a few counts. CDR3 residues: CASSLERGGPQHF. The DNA for the CDR3 is TGTGCCAGCAGTTTAGAACGGGGGGGCCCCCAGCATTTT. The rearrangement uses TRBV12-3 or TRBV12-4 and TRBJ1-5, with a possible D match to TRBD1 (6 bases). V was clipped by 1 base and J by 10 bases, with 11 bases between them. This CDR3 comprises 13 residues.